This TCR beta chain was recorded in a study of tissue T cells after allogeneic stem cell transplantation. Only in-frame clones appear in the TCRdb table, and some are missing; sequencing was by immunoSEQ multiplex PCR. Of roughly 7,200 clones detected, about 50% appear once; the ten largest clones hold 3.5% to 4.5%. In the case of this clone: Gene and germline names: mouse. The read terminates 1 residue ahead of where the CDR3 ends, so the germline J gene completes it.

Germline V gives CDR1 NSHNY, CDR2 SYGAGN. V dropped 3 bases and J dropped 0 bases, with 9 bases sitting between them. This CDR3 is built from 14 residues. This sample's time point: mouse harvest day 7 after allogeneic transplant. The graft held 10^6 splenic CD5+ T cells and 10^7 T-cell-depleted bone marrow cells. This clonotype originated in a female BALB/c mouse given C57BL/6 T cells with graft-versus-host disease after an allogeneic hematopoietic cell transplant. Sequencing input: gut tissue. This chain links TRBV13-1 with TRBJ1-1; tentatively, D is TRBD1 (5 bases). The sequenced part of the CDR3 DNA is TGTGCCAGCAGTGGGCAGGGTGCAAACACAGAAGTCTTC. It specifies CASSGQGANTEVF. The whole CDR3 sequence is CASSGQGANTEVFF.